This TCR beta chain appears in the sequencing data of a study of blood T cell repertoires in COVID-19. Study in general: Spain, Italy and the United States supplied samples that represented acute and convalescent COVID-19. Sources were T cells, B-cell-depleted T cells, or PBMCs; the material itself was cDNA or gDNA.

The CDR3 has 14 residues. The V and J ends lost 5 bases and 0 bases respectively, with 9 bases between them. Germline V gene data show CDR1 as SGDLS and CDR2 as YYNGEE. In the study's own analysis: By means of reference gene primer amplification, nucleated cell counts were estimated. The assay was immunoSEQ multiplex PCR, and TCRdb's table has in-frame clones only and misses some. V and J calls and clone size follow that table, whereas D and trimming were derived from the DNA. The sample records more than 200,000 clones, around 82% being singletons. This rearrangement joins TRBV9 to TRBJ2-1; D not certain. Sequencing used peripheral blood. This sequence was found in an elderly woman with active or convalescent COVID-19. CDR3 coding DNA: TGTGCCAGCAGTCCGGTTAGCTCCTACAATGAGCAGTTCTTC. Protein product: CASSPVSSYNEQFF.